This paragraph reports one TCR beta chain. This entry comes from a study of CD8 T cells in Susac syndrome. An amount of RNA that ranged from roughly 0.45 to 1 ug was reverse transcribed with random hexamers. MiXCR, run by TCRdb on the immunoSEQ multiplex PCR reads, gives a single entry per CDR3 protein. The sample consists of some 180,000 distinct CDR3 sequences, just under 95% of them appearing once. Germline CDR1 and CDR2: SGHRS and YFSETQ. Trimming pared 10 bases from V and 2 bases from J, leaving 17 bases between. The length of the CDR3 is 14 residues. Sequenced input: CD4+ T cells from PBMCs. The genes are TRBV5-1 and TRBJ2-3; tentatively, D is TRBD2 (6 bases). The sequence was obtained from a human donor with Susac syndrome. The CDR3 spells CAGRTGTSTDTQYF. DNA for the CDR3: TGCGCCGGACGTACCGGGACTTCCACAGATACGCAGTATTTT. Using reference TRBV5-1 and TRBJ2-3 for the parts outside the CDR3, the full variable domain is KAGVTQTPRYLIKTRGQQVTLSCSPISGHRSVSWYQQTPGQGLQFLFEYFSETQRNKGNFPGRFSGRQFSNSRSEMNVSTLELGDSALYLCAGRTGTSTDTQYFGPGTRLTVL.